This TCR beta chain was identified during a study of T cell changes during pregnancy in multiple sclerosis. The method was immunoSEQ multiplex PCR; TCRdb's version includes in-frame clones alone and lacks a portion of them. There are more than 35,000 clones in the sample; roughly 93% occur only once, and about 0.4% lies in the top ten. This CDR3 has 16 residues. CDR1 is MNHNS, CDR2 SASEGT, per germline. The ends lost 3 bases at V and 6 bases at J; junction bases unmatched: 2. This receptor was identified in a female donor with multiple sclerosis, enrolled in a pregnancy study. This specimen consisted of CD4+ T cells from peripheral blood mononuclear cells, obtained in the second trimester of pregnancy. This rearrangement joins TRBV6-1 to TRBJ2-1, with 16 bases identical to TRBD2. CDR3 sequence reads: CASSDGTSGRGNEQFF. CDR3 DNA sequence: TGTGCCAGCAGTGACGGGACTAGCGGGAGGGGCAATGAGCAGTTCTTC.